These T cell receptor beta chains were read from a single sample in a study of T cells expressing NK-cell markers. With the 5' RACE reads reprocessed, TCRdb shows one record per CDR3 protein and no DNA. This table lists 550,000 to 600,000 distinct CDR3 sequences. Sequenced sample: blood T cells: a sorted CD56 or NKG2C T cell subset, CD4+ or CD8+ T cells, or bulk PBMC T cells (not recorded which). The receptors come from a man between 18 and 29 years old in good health. Both conserved end residues are part of each CDR3. Each record gives: V gene, J gene, CDR3 protein.

>TRBV5-1|TRBJ2-1
CASGTLGLDQNEQFF
>TRBV12-3/TRBV12-4|TRBJ1-2
CASSYGLRYGYTF
>TRBV2|TRBJ2-4
CASSEREGLGNIQYF
>TRBV20-1|TRBJ2-1
CSARDMRDPYNEQFF
>TRBV6-5|TRBJ2-7
CASSFDGGQGFYEQYF
>TRBV11-2|TRBJ2-6
CASSPRTVLGANVLTF
>TRBV15|TRBJ2-1
CATSRGSQGMTNEQFF
>TRBV7-9|TRBJ2-2
CASSLPTGEGNTGELFF
>TRBV10-3|TRBJ2-7
CASLRGTGSDEQYF
>TRBV7-3|TRBJ2-5
CASSLKGQAQETQYF
>TRBV4-2|TRBJ2-2
CASSLDRGSGELFF
>TRBV9|TRBJ2-3
CASSVEMGAPRSDTQYF
>TRBV10-2|TRBJ1-1
CASSESRNRAEAFF
>TRBV20-1|TRBJ1-2
CSARANDRGGGGYTF
>TRBV2|TRBJ2-5
CASSELVETQYF
>TRBV5-1|TRBJ1-4
CASRDAGGTNEKLFF
>TRBV12-3/TRBV12-4|TRBJ1-5
CASRGPTHQPQHF
>TRBV27|TRBJ2-3
CASTFRATDTQYF
>TRBV5-1|TRBJ1-1
CASSLASGVGGEAFF
>TRBV5-1|TRBJ2-1
CASSLVNRSEALGNEQFF
>TRBV28|TRBJ2-5
CASSFTGGVGETQYF
>TRBV7-2|TRBJ2-3
CASSLGTLRNTDTQYF
>TRBV3-1|TRBJ1-2
CASSQTNALRVTSYGYTF
>TRBV5-5|TRBJ2-1
CASSLESGVPYNEQFF
>TRBV6-5|TRBJ2-3
CASSYYGGEGKITDTQYF
>TRBV20-1|TRBJ2-5
CSALFLQGGETQYF
>TRBV6-5|TRBJ2-2
CASSYGDRGLGELFF
>TRBV30|TRBJ2-3
CAWSATGTDTQYF
>TRBV6-5|TRBJ1-2
CASSYSWGSPNYGYTF
>TRBV27|TRBJ1-1
CASSPSSIWGAWTEAFF
>TRBV5-1|TRBJ2-2
CASSLEGLSAGELFF
>TRBV12-3/TRBV12-4|TRBJ2-2
CASSRPAGAASGELFF
>TRBV10-3|TRBJ2-1
CAISESTPASLSFHEQFF
>TRBV6-2/TRBV6-3|TRBJ1-5
CASSKGQEGQPQHF
>TRBV10-3|TRBJ2-1
CAITEASRYEQFF
>TRBV7-3|TRBJ2-1
CASSSKRTGLAISEQFF
>TRBV4-2|TRBJ2-3
CASSAGLKETDTQYF
>TRBV19|TRBJ2-1
CASTSPSSGIGYNEQFF
>TRBV7-2|TRBJ2-5
CASTPSGGNLETQYF
>TRBV2|TRBJ2-7
CASRGWGGYEQYF
>TRBV7-3|TRBJ2-7
CASSLEAGGAYEQYF
>TRBV6-5|TRBJ2-1
CASRLAGGEQFF
>TRBV20-1|TRBJ2-1
CSAIRTAREKQFF
>TRBV12-3/TRBV12-4|TRBJ2-1
CASVDKQGGEQFF
>TRBV4-1|TRBJ2-4
CASSRLVSGQGAHIQYF
>TRBV20-1|TRBJ2-7
CSARGVESYEQYF
>TRBV12-3/TRBV12-4|TRBJ2-1
CASSFPQGSGNSHNEQFF
>TRBV28|TRBJ2-6
CASSLVRWTGSSGANVLTF
>TRBV24-1|TRBJ2-3
CATSSKREPPDTQYF
>TRBV27|TRBJ1-3
CASSIDRDVGNTIYF
>TRBV6-1|TRBJ2-5
CASSQQTSAETQYF
>TRBV7-7|TRBJ2-5
CASSLRGLLAGAGEETQYF
>TRBV7-8|TRBJ1-2
CASSSGDRNYGYTF
>TRBV6-5|TRBJ1-3
CASSYSRRWGQTGNTIYF
>TRBV7-9|TRBJ2-2
CASSPLGSPGNGELFF
>TRBV11-2|TRBJ1-1
CASSLEANTEAFF
>TRBV19|TRBJ2-6
CASSISSSGANVLTF
>TRBV5-1|TRBJ2-1
CASSSQTGGPFVNEQFF
>TRBV28|TRBJ2-2
CASSFGGAHTGELFF